The present T cell receptor (beta chain) was sequenced within a study of T cells in Graves' hyperthyroidism and ophthalmopathy. RNA transcripts served as the template for amplifying TCR beta CDR3 regions. TCR CDR3 underwent first-round RT-PCR with the HTBI primer set. TCRdb ran MiXCR on the multiplex PCR reads and lists one entry per CDR3 protein. Of about 400,000 distinct CDR3 sequences listed, about an eighth are singletons. This CDR3 is 15 amino acids long. Trimming removed 3 bases from V and 4 bases from J, with 13 bases in between. In its sample, this clonotype was seen many times. The sample taken for sequencing was blood. V gene TRBV12-3 or TRBV12-4 combines with J gene TRBJ2-1; D perhaps matches TRBD1 (7 bases). The clonotype originates from a man aged 45-65 years with Graves' ophthalmopathy. CDR3 sequence: CASSFGRGVYNEQFF. The CDR3 coding sequence is TGTGCCAGCAGTTTTGGCAGGGGGGTTTACAATGAGCAGTTCTTC.